This TCR beta chain is from a study of cytomegalovirus exposure and HLA in healthy donors. The length of the CDR3 is 14 residues. The V gene lost 4 bases and the J gene lost 7 bases, with 16 bases spanning the gap. Germline-derived CDR1 and CDR2 are SGHTS and YDEGEE. Study-wide results and caveats: There were some public TCRs occurring in many donors, but most TCR sequences were rare. The study put some 150 TCR beta chains on its list as cytomegalovirus-associated. First-cohort TCR clusters tended to co-occur in the 90 to 150 validation repertoires, a later analysis found.

In the case of this clone: Antigen specificity is unknown.

Sequenced by immunoSEQ multiplex PCR; TCRdb stores in-frame clones only, minus some. The table includes roughly 65,000 clones, roughly nine tenths detected once. The sequencing sample was made of PBMCs. This sequence joins TRBV5-8 and TRBJ2-3, with no clear D. The sequence was obtained from a man aged 18 to 30 in good health and CMV-seronegative. The CDR3 sequence is CASSPIVALHTQYF. The CDR3 DNA follows: TGTGCCAGCAGCCCCATTGTAGCCTTGCATACGCAGTATTTT.